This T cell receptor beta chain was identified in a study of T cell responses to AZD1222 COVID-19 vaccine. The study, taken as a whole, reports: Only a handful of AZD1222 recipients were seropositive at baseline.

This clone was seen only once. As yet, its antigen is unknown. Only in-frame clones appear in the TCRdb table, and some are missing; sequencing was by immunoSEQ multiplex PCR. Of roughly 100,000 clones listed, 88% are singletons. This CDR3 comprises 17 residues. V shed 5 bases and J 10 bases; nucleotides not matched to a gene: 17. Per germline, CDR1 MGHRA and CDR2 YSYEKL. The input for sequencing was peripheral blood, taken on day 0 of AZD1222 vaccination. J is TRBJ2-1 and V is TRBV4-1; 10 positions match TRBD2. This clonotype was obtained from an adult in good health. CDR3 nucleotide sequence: TGCGCCAGCAGCTTCTCTGGGCAGGCTAGCGGGAGTGGGGAGCAGTTCTTC. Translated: CASSFSGQASGSGEQFF.